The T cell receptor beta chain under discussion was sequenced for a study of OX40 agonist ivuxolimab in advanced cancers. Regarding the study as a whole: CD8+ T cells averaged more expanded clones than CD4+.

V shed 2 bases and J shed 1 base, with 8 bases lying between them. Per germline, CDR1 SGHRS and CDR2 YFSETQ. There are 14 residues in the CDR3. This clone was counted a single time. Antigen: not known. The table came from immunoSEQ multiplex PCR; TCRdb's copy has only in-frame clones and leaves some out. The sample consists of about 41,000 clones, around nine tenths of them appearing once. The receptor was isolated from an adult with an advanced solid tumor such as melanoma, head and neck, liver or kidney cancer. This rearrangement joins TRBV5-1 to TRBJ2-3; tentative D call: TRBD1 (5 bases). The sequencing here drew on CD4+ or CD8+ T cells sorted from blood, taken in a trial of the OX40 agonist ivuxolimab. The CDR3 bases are TGCGCCAGCAGCTTCAGGGTACGCACAGATACGCAGTATTTT. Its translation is CASSFRVRTDTQYF.